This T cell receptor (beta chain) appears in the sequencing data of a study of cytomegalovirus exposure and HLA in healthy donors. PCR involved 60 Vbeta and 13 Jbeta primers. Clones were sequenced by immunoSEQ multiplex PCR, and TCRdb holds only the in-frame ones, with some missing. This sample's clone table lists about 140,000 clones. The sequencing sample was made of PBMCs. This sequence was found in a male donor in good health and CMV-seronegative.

Here the CDR3 reads CASRLASQETQYF. In nucleotides, the CDR3 is TGTGCCAGCAGACTAGCGAGCCAAGAGACCCAGTACTTC. The rearrangement links TRBV6-5 to TRBJ2-5, with TRBD2 matching 7 bases. CDR1 is MNHEY and CDR2 is SVGAGI in the germline V gene. V was pared by 6 bases and J by 1 base, with 2 bases of the junction left unmatched. There are 13 residues in the CDR3.